This T cell receptor (beta chain) is drawn from a study of blood T cell repertoires in COVID-19. This clone occurred a few times. Trimming removed 0 bases at V and 6 bases at J, with 15 bases between. Germline V lookup: CDR1 MGHRA, CDR2 YSYEKL. CDR3 length: 16 amino acids. Produced via immunoSEQ multiplex PCR; TCRdb's table is partial and in-frame only. This sample carries around 160,000 clones, roughly 83% of them seen once, and the ten largest clones take over 10%. Sequencing was done on a sample of PBMCs or T cells enriched from blood (not recorded which). This clonotype was obtained from a woman aged 60-70 years who had recovered from COVID-19. The chain employs TRBV4-1 and TRBJ2-4, with TRBD1 as a possible D gene (5 bases). The CDR3, as DNA: TGCGCCAGCAGCCAAGAAGGGGCCTTAGTCGGAAACATTCAGTACTTC. It yields the protein CASSQEGALVGNIQYF.